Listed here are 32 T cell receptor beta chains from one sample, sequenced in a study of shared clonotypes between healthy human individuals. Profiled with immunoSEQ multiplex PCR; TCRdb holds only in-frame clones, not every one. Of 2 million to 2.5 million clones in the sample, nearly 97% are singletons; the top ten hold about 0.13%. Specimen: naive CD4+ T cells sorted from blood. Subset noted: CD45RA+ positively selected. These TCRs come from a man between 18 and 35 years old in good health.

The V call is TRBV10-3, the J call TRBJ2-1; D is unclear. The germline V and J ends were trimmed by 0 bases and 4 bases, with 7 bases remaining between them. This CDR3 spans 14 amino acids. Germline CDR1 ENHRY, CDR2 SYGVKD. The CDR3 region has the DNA TGTGCCATCAGTGAGTCTTTGGGATACAATGAGCAGTTCTTC. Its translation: CAISESLGYNEQFF.

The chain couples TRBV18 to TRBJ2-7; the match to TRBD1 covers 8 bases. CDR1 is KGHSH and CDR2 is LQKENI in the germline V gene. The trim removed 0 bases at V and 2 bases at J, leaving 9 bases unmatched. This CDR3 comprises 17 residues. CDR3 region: CASSPPKGGQGTYEQYF. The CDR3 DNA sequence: TGTGCCAGCTCACCACCGAAGGGAGGACAGGGCACCTACGAGCAGTACTTC.

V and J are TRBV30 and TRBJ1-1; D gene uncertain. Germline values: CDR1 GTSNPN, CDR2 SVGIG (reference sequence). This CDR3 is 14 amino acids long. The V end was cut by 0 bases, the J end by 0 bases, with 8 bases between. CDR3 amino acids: CAWSVPAMNTEAFF. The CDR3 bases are TGTGCCTGGAGTGTCCCGGCTATGAACACTGAAGCTTTCTTT.

DNA of the CDR3: TGTGCCAGCAGTTACTCAACAGGGCCCAACGAGCAGTACTTC. Translation gives CASSYSTGPNEQYF. The rearrangement links TRBV6-6 to TRBJ2-7; tentative D call: TRBD1 (6 bases). Germline V gene data show CDR1 as MNHNY and CDR2 as SVGAGI (reference sequence). This CDR3 has 14 amino acids. The germline V and J ends were trimmed by 0 bases and 5 bases, with 11 bases remaining between them.

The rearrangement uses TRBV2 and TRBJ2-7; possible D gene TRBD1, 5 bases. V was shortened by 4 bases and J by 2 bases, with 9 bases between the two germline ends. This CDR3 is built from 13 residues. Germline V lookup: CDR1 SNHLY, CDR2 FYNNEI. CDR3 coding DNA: TGTGCCAGCAGTGTTGACAGACCCTACGAGCAGTACTTC. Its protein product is CASSVDRPYEQYF. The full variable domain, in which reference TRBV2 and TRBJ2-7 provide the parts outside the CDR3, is EPEVTQTPSHQVTQMGQEVILRCVPISNHLYFYWYRQILGQKVEFLVSFYNNEISEKSEIFDDQFSVERPDGSNFTLKIRSTKLEDSAMYFCASSVDRPYEQYFGPGTRLTVT.

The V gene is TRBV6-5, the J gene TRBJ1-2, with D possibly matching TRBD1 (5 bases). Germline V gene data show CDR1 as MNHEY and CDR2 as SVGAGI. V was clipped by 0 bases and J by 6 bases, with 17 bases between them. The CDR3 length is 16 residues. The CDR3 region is CASSYSYSRGLDGYTF. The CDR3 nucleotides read TGTGCCAGCAGTTACTCGTATAGTCGGGGCCTCGATGGCTACACCTTC.

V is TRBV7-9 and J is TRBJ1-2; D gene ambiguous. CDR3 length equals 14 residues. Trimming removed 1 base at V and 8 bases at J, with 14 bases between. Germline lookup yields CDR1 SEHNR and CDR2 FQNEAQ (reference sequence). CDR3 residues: CASSLDAGFGGYTF. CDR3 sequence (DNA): TGTGCCAGCAGCTTAGATGCTGGGTTTGGGGGCTACACCTTC.

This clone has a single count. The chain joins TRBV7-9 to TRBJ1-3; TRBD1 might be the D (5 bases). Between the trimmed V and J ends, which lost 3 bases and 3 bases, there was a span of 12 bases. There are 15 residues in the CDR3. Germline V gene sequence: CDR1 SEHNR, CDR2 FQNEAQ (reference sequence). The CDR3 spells CASSFIRDFGNTIYF. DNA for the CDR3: TGTGCCAGCAGCTTTATCAGGGATTTTGGAAACACCATATATTTT.

The CDR3 nucleotides read TGCGCCAGCAGCCAAGAGGCTAGCGGGAACCTATTGGACGAGCAGTACTTC. Amino acid sequence: CASSQEASGNLLDEQYF. V is TRBV4-3 and J is TRBJ2-7; 9 bases match TRBD2. V gave up 0 bases and J gave up 5 bases; unmatched junction bases: 11. This CDR3 has 17 residues. Germline loops: CDR1 LGHNA, CDR2 YSLEER.

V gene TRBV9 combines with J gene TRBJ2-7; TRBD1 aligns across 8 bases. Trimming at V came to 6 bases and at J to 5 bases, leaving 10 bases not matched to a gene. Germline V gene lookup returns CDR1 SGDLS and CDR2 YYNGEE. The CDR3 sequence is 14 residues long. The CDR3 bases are TGTGCCAGCACCCTCGGACAGGGATCTCACGAGCAGTACTTC. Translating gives CASTLGQGSHEQYF.

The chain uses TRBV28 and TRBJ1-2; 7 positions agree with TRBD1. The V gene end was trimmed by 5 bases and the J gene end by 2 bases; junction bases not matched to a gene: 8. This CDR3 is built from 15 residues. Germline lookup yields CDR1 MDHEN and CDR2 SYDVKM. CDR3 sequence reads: CASSSQGVPNYGYTF. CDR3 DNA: TGTGCCAGCAGTAGTCAGGGGGTGCCCAACTATGGCTACACCTTC.

The CDR3 spells CASSLVAANTGELFF. CDR3 nucleotide sequence: TGTGCCAGCAGCTTGGTAGCGGCTAACACCGGGGAGCTGTTTTTT. The genes are TRBV5-4 and TRBJ2-2, with a weak D call TRBD2 (6 bases). The germline gives CDR1 SGHNT, CDR2 YYREEE (reference sequence). This CDR3 region has 15 residues. Trimming cost V 0 bases and J 2 bases, with 8 bases left between them. Combining the CDR3 with reference TRBV5-4 and TRBJ2-2 gives the whole variable domain ETGVTQSPTHLIKTRGQQVTLRCSSQSGHNTVSWYQQALGQGPQFIFQYYREEENGRGNFPPRFSGLQFPNYSSELNVNALELDDSALYLCASSLVAANTGELFFGEGSRLTVL.

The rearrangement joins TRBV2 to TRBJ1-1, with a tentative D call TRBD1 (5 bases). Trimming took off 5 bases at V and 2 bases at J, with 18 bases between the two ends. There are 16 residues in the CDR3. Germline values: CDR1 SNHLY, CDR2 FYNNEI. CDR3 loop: CASSPPSKGRNTEAFF. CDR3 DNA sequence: TGTGCCAGCAGTCCCCCGTCGAAGGGGCGAAACACTGAAGCTTTCTTT. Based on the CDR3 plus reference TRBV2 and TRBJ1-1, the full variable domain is EPEVTQTPSHQVTQMGQEVILRCVPISNHLYFYWYRQILGQKVEFLVSFYNNEISEKSEIFDDQFSVERPDGSNFTLKIRSTKLEDSAMYFCASSPPSKGRNTEAFFGQGTRLTVV.

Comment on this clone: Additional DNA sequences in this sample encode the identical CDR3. The CDR3 sequence: CASSSGLAGETQYF. The DNA for the CDR3 is TGCGCCAGCAGCTCCGGACTAGCAGGGGAGACCCAGTACTTC. This chain links TRBV5-1 with TRBJ2-5, with TRBD2 matching 8 bases. V dropped 3 bases and J dropped 5; count of bases not matched to a gene: 6. The CDR3 extends over 14 amino acids. Germline loops: CDR1 SGHRS, CDR2 YFSETQ.

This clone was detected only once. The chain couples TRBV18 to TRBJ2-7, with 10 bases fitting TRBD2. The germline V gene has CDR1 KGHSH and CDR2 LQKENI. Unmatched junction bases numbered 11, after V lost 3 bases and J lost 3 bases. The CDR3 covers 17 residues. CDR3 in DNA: TGTGCCAGCTCACCTCTGGGCGGAGCGGGAGGGGTCTACGAGCAGTACTTC. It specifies CASSPLGGAGGVYEQYF. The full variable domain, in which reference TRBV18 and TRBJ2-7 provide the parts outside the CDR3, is NAGVMQNPRHLVRRRGQEARLRCSPMKGHSHVYWYRQLPEEGLKFMVYLQKENIIDESGMPKERFSAEFPKEGPSILRIQQVVRGDSAAYFCASSPLGGAGGVYEQYFGPGTRLTVT.

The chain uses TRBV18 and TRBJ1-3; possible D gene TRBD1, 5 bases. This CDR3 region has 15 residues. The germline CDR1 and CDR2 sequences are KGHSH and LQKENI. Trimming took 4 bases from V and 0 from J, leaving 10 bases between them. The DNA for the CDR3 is TGTGCCAGCTCACGGGACGGGGCCTCTGGAAACACCATATATTTT. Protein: CASSRDGASGNTIYF.

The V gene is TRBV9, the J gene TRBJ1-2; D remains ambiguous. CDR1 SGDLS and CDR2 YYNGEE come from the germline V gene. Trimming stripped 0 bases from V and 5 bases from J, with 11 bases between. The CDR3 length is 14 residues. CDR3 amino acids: CASSVAGSGYGYTF. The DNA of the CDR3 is TGTGCCAGCAGCGTAGCCGGGTCGGGTTATGGCTACACCTTC.

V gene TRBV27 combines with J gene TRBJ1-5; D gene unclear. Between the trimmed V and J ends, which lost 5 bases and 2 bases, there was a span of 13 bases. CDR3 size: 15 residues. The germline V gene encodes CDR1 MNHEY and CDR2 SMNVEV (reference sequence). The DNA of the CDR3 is TGTGCCAGCAGTACCGCCGCCCTAGGCAATCAGCCCCAGCATTTT. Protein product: CASSTAALGNQPQHF.

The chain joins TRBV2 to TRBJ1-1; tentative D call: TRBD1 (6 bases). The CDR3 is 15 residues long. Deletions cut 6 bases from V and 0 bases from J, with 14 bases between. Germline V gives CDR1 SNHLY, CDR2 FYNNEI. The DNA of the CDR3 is TGTGCCAGCAGGGCTCCCGGGACACTGAACACTGAAGCTTTCTTT. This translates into CASRAPGTLNTEAFF.

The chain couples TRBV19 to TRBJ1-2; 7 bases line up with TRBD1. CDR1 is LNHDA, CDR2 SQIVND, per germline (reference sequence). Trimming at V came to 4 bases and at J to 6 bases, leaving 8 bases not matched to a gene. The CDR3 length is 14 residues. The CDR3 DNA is TGTGCCAGTAGTAAAAAGACAGGGTTTGATGGCTACACCTTC. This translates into CASSKKTGFDGYTF. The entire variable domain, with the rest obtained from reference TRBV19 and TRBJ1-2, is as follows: DGGITQSPKYLFRKEGQNVTLSCEQNLNHDAMYWYRQDPGQGLRLIYYSQIVNDFQKGDIAEGYSVSREKKESFPLTVTSAQKNPTAFYLCASSKKTGFDGYTFGSGTRLTVV.

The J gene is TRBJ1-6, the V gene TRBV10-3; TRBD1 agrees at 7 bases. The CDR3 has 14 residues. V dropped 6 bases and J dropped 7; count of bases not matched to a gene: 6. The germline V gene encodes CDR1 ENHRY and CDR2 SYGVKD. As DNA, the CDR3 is TGTGCCATCAGAGGGGGCGACGCCAATTCACCCCTCCACTTT. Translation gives CAIRGGDANSPLHF.

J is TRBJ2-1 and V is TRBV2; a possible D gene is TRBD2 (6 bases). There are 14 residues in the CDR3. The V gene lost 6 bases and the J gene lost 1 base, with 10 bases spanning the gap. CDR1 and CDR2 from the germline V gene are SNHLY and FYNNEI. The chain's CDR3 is CASRVGSSYNEQFF. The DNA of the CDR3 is TGTGCCAGCAGAGTCGGGAGTTCCTACAATGAGCAGTTCTTC.

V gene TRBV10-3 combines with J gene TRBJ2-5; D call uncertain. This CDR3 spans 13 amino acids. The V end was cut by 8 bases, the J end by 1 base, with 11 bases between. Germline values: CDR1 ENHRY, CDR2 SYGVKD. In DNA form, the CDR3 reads TGTGCCATCGGCGGCTGGGCCCAAGAGACCCAGTACTTC. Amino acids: CAIGGWAQETQYF.

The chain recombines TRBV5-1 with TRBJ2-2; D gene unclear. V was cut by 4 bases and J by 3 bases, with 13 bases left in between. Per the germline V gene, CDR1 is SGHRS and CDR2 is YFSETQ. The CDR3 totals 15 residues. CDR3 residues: CASSVTTTDTGELFF. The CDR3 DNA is TGCGCCAGCAGCGTTACAACTACGGACACCGGGGAGCTGTTTTTT.

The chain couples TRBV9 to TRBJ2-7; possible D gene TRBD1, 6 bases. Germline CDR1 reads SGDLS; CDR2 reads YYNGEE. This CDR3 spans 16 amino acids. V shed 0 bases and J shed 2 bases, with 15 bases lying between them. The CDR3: CASSVAPDRVPYEQYF. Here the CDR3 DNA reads TGTGCCAGCAGCGTAGCTCCGGACAGAGTGCCCTACGAGCAGTACTTC.

CDR3 in amino acids: CASSLSQSPLHF. In DNA form, the CDR3 reads TGTGCCAGCAGCTTATCACAATCACCCCTCCACTTT. This rearrangement joins TRBV7-9 to TRBJ1-6; D is uncertain. This CDR3 region has 12 residues. V shed 2 bases and J shed 10 bases, with 6 bases lying between them. The germline CDR1 and CDR2 sequences are SEHNR and FQNEAQ (reference sequence).

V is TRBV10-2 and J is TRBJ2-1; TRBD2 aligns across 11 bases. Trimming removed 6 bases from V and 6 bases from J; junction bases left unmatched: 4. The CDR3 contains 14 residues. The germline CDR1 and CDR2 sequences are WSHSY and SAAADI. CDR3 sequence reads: CASRGTSGGNEQFF. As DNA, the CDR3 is TGCGCCAGCAGGGGAACTAGCGGGGGCAATGAGCAGTTCTTC.

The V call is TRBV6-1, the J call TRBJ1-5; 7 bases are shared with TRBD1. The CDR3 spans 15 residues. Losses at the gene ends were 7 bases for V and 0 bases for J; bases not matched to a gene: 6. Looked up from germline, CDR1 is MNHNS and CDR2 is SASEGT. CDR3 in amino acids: CASISGQNSNQPQHF. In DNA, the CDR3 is TGTGCCAGCATATCGGGACAGAATAGCAATCAGCCCCAGCATTTT.

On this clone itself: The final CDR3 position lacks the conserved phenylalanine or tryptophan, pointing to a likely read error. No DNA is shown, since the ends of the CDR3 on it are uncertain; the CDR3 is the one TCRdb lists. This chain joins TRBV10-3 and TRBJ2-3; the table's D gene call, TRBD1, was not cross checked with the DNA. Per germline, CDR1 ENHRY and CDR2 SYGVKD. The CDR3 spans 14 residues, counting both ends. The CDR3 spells CAISESGVGTVPIL.

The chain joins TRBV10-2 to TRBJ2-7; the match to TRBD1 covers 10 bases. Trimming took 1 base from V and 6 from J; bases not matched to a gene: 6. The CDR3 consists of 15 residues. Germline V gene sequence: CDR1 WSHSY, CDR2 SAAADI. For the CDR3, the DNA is TGCGCCAGCAGTGAGTGGACAGGGGGATGGGGCGAGCAGTACTTC. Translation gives CASSEWTGGWGEQYF.

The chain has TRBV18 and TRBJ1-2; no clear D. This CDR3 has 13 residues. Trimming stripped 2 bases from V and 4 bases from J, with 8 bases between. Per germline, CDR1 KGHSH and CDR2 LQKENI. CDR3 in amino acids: CASSPTDFYGYTF. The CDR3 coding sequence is TGTGCCAGCTCACCAACGGATTTCTATGGCTACACCTTC.

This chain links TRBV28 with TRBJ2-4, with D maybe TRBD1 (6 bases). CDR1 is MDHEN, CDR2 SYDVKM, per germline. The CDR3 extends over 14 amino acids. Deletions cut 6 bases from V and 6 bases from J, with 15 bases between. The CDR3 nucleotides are TGTGCCAGCAGCCATGAACAGGGACCAAACATTCAGTACTTC. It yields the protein CASSHEQGPNIQYF. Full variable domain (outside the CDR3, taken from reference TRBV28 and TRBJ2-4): DVKVTQSSRYLVKRTGEKVFLECVQDMDHENMFWYRQDPGLGLRLIYFSYDVKMKEKGDIPEGYSVSREKKERFSLILESASTNQTSMYLCASSHEQGPNIQYFGAGTRLSVL.